This passage covers 22 T cell receptor beta chains from one sample sequenced in a study of neurological immune-mediated disorders. TCRdb independently ran MiXCR on the 5' RACE reads; one entry per CDR3 protein. The top ten clones hold roughly 1.4% of a sample with tens of thousands of distinct CDR3 sequences, about 4% of them seen once. Material: PBMCs. The receptors stem from a man between 25 and 39 years old with multiple sclerosis.

The chain has TRBV12-3 or TRBV12-4 and TRBJ2-1; 8 bases match TRBD2. Unmatched junction bases numbered 8, after V lost 0 bases and J lost 4 bases. The length of the CDR3 is 17 residues. The CDR3 sequence: CASSLAYMAGGYNEQFF. The CDR3 nucleotides are TGTGCCAGCAGTTTAGCTTATATGGCGGGGGGTTACAATGAGCAGTTCTTC.

This clonotype was seen repeatedly, ten times or more. V and J are TRBV7-9 and TRBJ1-5; 7 bases map to TRBD1. CDR3 length equals 14 residues. V trimming: 4 bases; J trimming: 6 bases; junction bases outside the gene matches: 6. The V gene's germline CDR1 is SEHNR and CDR2 FQNEAQ (reference sequence). The CDR3 sequence: CASSSTTGAQPQHF. The CDR3 DNA sequence: TGTGCCAGCAGCTCAACCACAGGGGCTCAGCCCCAGCATTTT.

This clonotype was seen at least ten times. The chain carries TRBV10-2 and TRBJ2-5, with a possible D match to TRBD2 (5 bases). The CDR3 has 13 amino acids. CDR1 and CDR2 from the germline V gene are WSHSY and SAAADI. Trimming shortened V by 6 bases and J by 4 bases, and 12 bases separated the two germline ends. The CDR3 protein is CASREDAGETQYF. Written as DNA, the CDR3 is TGCGCCAGCAGGGAGGACGCGGGAGAGACCCAGTACTTC.

At least ten counts were recorded for this clonotype. The J gene is TRBJ2-7, the V gene TRBV10-1, with 8 positions matching TRBD2. CDR3 length: 14 amino acids. CDR1 and CDR2 from the germline V gene are WNHNN and SYGVQD (reference sequence). After removal of 6 bases from V and 5 bases from J, the junction contained 9 bases not matched to a gene. CDR3 in DNA: TGCGCCAGCAGCTCCGGGGGGGCTAGGGACGAGCAGTACTTC. It specifies CASSSGGARDEQYF.

This clonotype has ten or more counts. This chain joins TRBV10-2 and TRBJ2-1; D may be TRBD2 (7 bases). V dropped 3 bases and J dropped 2 bases, with 14 bases sitting between them. Germline loops: CDR1 WSHSY, CDR2 SAAADI. The length of the CDR3 is 16 residues. CDR3 sequence (DNA): TGCGCCAGCAGTGACCACCCCGGGGGGCCCTACAATGAGCAGTTCTTC. Its translation is CASSDHPGGPYNEQFF.

The table lists this clonotype with many counts. The rearrangement links TRBV7-9 to TRBJ1-6; D ambiguous. V lost 3 bases, J lost 2 bases, and 5 bases lay in between. CDR3 length: 14 amino acids. Germline V gene sequence: CDR1 SEHNR, CDR2 FQNEAQ (reference sequence). This CDR3 is CASSFSTYNSPLHF. CDR3 nucleotides: TGTGCCAGCAGCTTCTCGACCTATAATTCACCCCTCCACTTT.

This clonotype was recorded at least ten times. The chain carries TRBV10-3 and TRBJ1-2, with 9 bases identical to TRBD1. The CDR3 totals 14 residues. Trimming at V came to 6 bases and at J to 4 bases, leaving 6 bases not matched to a gene. The germline gives CDR1 ENHRY, CDR2 SYGVKD. Here the CDR3 DNA reads TGTGCCATCAGGGGACAGGGCGGGGGCTATGGCTACACCTTC. Protein: CAIRGQGGGYGYTF.

This clonotype was picked up many times. V and J are TRBV5-8 and TRBJ2-1; D perhaps matches TRBD1 (5 bases). The CDR3 length is 13 residues. V shed 4 bases and J shed 6 bases, with 11 bases lying between them. Germline lookup yields CDR1 SGHTS and CDR2 YDEGEE. This chain's CDR3 is CASSPMGPNEQFF. CDR3 sequence (DNA): TGTGCCAGCAGCCCGATGGGGCCCAATGAGCAGTTCTTC.

J is TRBJ1-4 and V is TRBV19; 8 bases map to TRBD1. The CDR3 sequence is 13 residues long. CDR1 and CDR2 from the germline V gene are LNHDA and SQIVND (reference sequence). The V segment lost 8 bases and the J segment 7 bases; nucleotides outside the gene matches: 6. The CDR3 loop is CASQTGESEKLFF. CDR3 nucleotides: TGTGCCAGTCAGACAGGGGAGAGTGAAAAACTGTTTTTT.

The rearrangement uses TRBV29-1 and TRBJ2-7; 9 bases match TRBD1. The germline CDR1 and CDR2 sequences are SQVTM and ANQGSEA. V shed 7 bases, J shed 2 bases, and the junction held 6 bases outside the gene matches. This CDR3 is 13 amino acids long. The CDR3 here is CSAMTGGTYEQYF. CDR3 DNA sequence: TGCAGCGCAATGACAGGGGGTACCTACGAGCAGTACTTC.

The CDR3 protein is CASRIQGAVGETQYF. In DNA, the CDR3 is TGTGCCAGCAGGATACAGGGGGCGGTAGGGGAGACCCAGTACTTC. The V and J genes are TRBV6-1 and TRBJ2-5, with 9 nucleotides matching TRBD1. Germline CDR1 is MNHNS and CDR2 is SASEGT. The CDR3 contains 15 residues. The V and J ends lost 6 bases and 5 bases, in that order; junction bases with no gene match: 10.

The chain carries TRBV30 and TRBJ1-1, with TRBD1 matching 10 bases. This CDR3 is built from 14 residues. Germline assignment: CDR1 GTSNPN and CDR2 SVGIG (reference sequence). The CDR3 bases are TGTGCTTCCGACAGGGGGCTTTCCATCACTGAAGCTTTCTTT. Protein product: CASDRGLSITEAFF.

This clonotype has ten or more counts. The CDR3 DNA reads TGTGCCAGCCGTACGGGCCGGACAGGGACCGGCTACACCTTC. This codes for CASRTGRTGTGYTF. The chain links TRBV6-5 to TRBJ1-2, with 8 bases lining up with TRBD1. The CDR3 runs to 14 residues. Per the germline V gene, CDR1 is MNHEY and CDR2 is SVGAGI. Unmatched junction bases numbered 13, after V lost 8 bases and J lost 8 bases.

This clonotype showed up many times. V is TRBV7-9 and J is TRBJ2-5; the D is unclear. Germline lookup yields CDR1 SEHNR and CDR2 FQNEAQ (reference sequence). Trimming left V 3 bases short and J 1 base short, with 12 bases between. CDR3 length: 15 residues. CDR3 in amino acids: CASSFFGPPQETQYF. In nucleotides, the CDR3 is TGTGCCAGCAGCTTTTTCGGGCCTCCCCAAGAGACCCAGTACTTC.

Ten or more counts support this clonotype. The chain couples TRBV7-2 to TRBJ2-7, with TRBD2 identical over 8 bases. Germline V CDR1 and CDR2: SGHTA, FQGNSA. CDR3 length: 14 amino acids. The trim removed 4 bases at V and 6 bases at J, leaving 8 bases unmatched. The CDR3 loop is CASSSKGLAFEQYF. The CDR3 DNA reads as TGTGCCAGCAGCTCAAAAGGACTAGCATTCGAGCAGTACTTC.

This clonotype was seen repeatedly, ten times or more. J is TRBJ2-3 and V is TRBV5-1; the match to TRBD2 covers 10 bases. The CDR3 consists of 15 residues. V lost 4 bases to trimming and J lost 2 bases; unmatched junction nucleotides: 4. In germline, CDR1 is SGHRS, CDR2 YFSETQ. The CDR3 loop reads CASSLLAGATDTQYF. CDR3 coding DNA: TGCGCCAGCAGCCTGCTAGCGGGGGCCACAGATACGCAGTATTTT. The whole variable domain, filled in from reference TRBV5-1 and TRBJ2-3, reads KAGVTQTPRYLIKTRGQQVTLSCSPISGHRSVSWYQQTPGQGLQFLFEYFSETQRNKGNFPGRFSGRQFSNSRSEMNVSTLELGDSALYLCASSLLAGATDTQYFGPGTRLTVL.

In its sample, this clonotype was seen a few times. The V call is TRBV5-1, the J call TRBJ2-3; no clear D gene. In germline, CDR1 is SGHRS, CDR2 YFSETQ. This CDR3 is built from 11 residues. With 5 bases removed from V and 6 bases from J, the gap between germline ends came to 7 bases. CDR3 residues: CASRLRDTQYF. The CDR3 nucleotides read TGCGCCAGCAGATTACGGGATACGCAGTATTTT.

This clonotype was detected ten times or more. The chain uses TRBV12-3 or TRBV12-4 and TRBJ1-1; D call uncertain. CDR3 length equals 15 residues. The V end lost 0 bases, the J end lost 4 bases, and 12 bases lay between the germline ends. This CDR3 reads CASSLAWGTGTEAFF. CDR3 sequence (DNA): TGTGCCAGCAGTTTAGCTTGGGGTACGGGCACTGAAGCTTTCTTT.

This clonotype was found many times. The gene calls are TRBV14 and TRBJ2-1, with 11 bases aligning to TRBD2. Germline V lookup: CDR1 SGHDN, CDR2 FVKESK. The CDR3 has 18 residues. The ends lost 0 bases at V and 8 bases at J; junction bases unmatched: 12. The chain's CDR3 is CASSQEVLAGGQRDEQFF. The CDR3 DNA is TGTGCCAGCAGCCAAGAGGTCCTAGCGGGGGGTCAGCGGGATGAGCAGTTCTTC.

There are many counts of this clonotype. The genes are TRBV4-1 and TRBJ1-3, with 9 bases lining up with TRBD1. There are 16 residues in the CDR3. Losses at the gene ends were 4 bases for V and 4 bases for J; bases not matched to a gene: 8. In germline, CDR1 is MGHRA, CDR2 YSYEKL. The CDR3 nucleotides are TGCGCCAGCAGCCCGTATGACAGGGGGGTCGGAAACACCATATATTTT. Its translation: CASSPYDRGVGNTIYF.

Ten or more counts support this clonotype. The rearrangement joins TRBV15 to TRBJ2-7; possibly TRBD2 for D (6 bases). V was clipped by 0 bases and J by 6 bases, with 18 bases between them. Germline V gene lookup returns CDR1 LNHNV and CDR2 YYDKDF (reference sequence). This CDR3 has 16 amino acids. Here the CDR3 DNA reads TGTGCCACCAGCAGAGATGCGGGGACTTCTAACGGCGAGCAGTACTTC. Its protein product is CATSRDAGTSNGEQYF.

In its sample, this clonotype was seen many times. The rearrangement links TRBV5-6 to TRBJ2-3; D might be TRBD1 or TRBD2, each matching 5 bases. The V gene lost 2 bases and the J gene lost 1 base, with 11 bases spanning the gap. The CDR3 spans 15 residues. The germline CDR1 and CDR2 sequences are SGHDT and YYEEEE. The CDR3 nucleotides read TGTGCCAGCAGCTTTCTCCGGGACGGCACAGATACGCAGTATTTT. It specifies CASSFLRDGTDTQYF. The variable domain in full, completed from reference TRBV5-6 and TRBJ2-3, reads DAGVTQSPTHLIKTRGQQVTLRCSPKSGHDTVSWYQQALGQGPQFIFQYYEEEERQRGNFPDRFSGHQFPNYSSELNVNALLLGDSALYLCASSFLRDGTDTQYFGPGTRLTVL.